This TCR beta chain stems from a study of blood T cell repertoires in COVID-19. About the research overall: Samples representing acute and convalescent COVID-19 were sourced from the United States, Italy and Spain. The analysed material was cDNA or gDNA that came from T cells, B-cell-depleted T cells, or PBMCs.

In the original workflow: Amplification of reference gene primers was used by the study to estimate nucleated cell counts. Method: immunoSEQ multiplex PCR; TCRdb's copy keeps in-frame clones and lacks some. V, J and clone size are taken as reported in that table, and D and trimming were inferred from the DNA itself. In the table there are a few hundred thousand clones, around 91% of which are singletons. The V gene's germline CDR1 is SGDLS and CDR2 YYNGEE. The V gene end was trimmed by 4 bases and the J gene end by 2 bases; junction bases not matched to a gene: 3. This CDR3 is 15 amino acids long. Recruitment covered about 25 US areas and drew participants whose ages spanned roughly 18 to 100 years.

The TCR sequence derives from a woman aged 18 to 35 with acute COVID-19. The sample comprised PBMCs or T cells enriched from blood (not recorded which). The rearrangement links TRBV9 to TRBJ2-3; 11 bases fit TRBD2. The CDR3 protein is CASSKGLAATDTQYF. DNA of the CDR3: TGTGCCAGCAGCAAGGGACTAGCGGCCACAGATACGCAGTATTTT.